This T cell receptor (beta chain) was obtained from a study of control samples from healthy donors and cancer patients (dated by TCRdb to 2018 to 2021). Library preparation was by the immunoSEQ multiplex PCR assay. TCRdb re-hosts the immuneACCESS table, in-frame sequences only. Its copies lack some clones; in the studies checked, an unresolved V gene accounts for under half of them, and the cause for the rest is not known. The sample records about 410,000 clones, 75% to 95% of which are singletons. Approximately 6.3% of the sample goes to the ten largest clones. The CDR3 spans 15 residues, from the cysteine through the phenylalanine. Here the CDR3 DNA is all that survives: 45 bases in frame from base 1. V loses 7 bases of germline sequence and J loses 1 base, and the interval between the two ends is 14 bases. CDR1 and CDR2 were assigned from the germline V gene (reference sequence) as LNHDA and SQIVND.

With respect to this clone: Its recognized antigen is unknown. No clone much larger than this one lies a single base away; base qualities are absent.

Specimen: PBMCs. Recombination joined TRBV19 with TRBJ1-5, with TRBD1 as a weak D call on 5 bases. The origin of this receptor is a man aged 35 to 55 with head and neck cancer. Read as DNA, the sequence is TGTGCCAGTACCCCAGGGTTAGGAAGCAATCAGCCCCAGCATTTT. Its protein reads: CASTPGLGSNQPQHF.